These T cell receptor beta chains were read from a single sample in a study of OX40 agonist ivuxolimab in advanced cancers. Sequenced by immunoSEQ multiplex PCR; TCRdb stores in-frame clones only, minus some. The table lists over 25,000 clones, roughly 80% of them singletons. The sample in question was CD4+ or CD8+ T cells sorted from blood, obtained in a trial of the OX40 agonist ivuxolimab. The receptors were sampled from an adult with an advanced solid tumor such as melanoma, head and neck, liver or kidney cancer. Each CDR3 is given with its conserved first and last residue. Fields, in order: CDR3 protein, CDR3 DNA, clone size, D gene, J gene, V gene. The D gene is left open where the match is weak. Clone size appears in some rows only: once, few, many, or a class for an expanded clone.

CASSLGGTATEAFF,TGTGCCAGCAGTTTAGGGGGGACCGCGACTGAAGCTTTCTTT,.,.,TRBJ1-1,TRBV27
CATWGGGVTGELFF,TGTGCCACTTGGGGCGGGGGAGTTACCGGGGAGCTGTTTTTT,.,TRBD2,TRBJ2-2,TRBV6-7
CASGLGQVTEAFF,TGTGCTAGTGGTTTGGGACAAGTGACTGAAGCTTTCTTT,.,.,TRBJ1-1,TRBV12-5
CASSYGQYNQPQHF,TGTGCCAGCAGCTACGGACAGTACAATCAGCCCCAGCATTTT,.,.,TRBJ1-5,TRBV5-6
CASSFRGNTEAFF,TGCGCCAGCAGCTTCAGGGGAAACACTGAAGCTTTCTTT,.,.,TRBJ1-1,TRBV5-1
CASSPGTSGVAETQYF,TGTGCCAGCAGTCCCGGGACTAGCGGAGTGGCGGAGACCCAGTACTTC,.,TRBD2,TRBJ2-5,TRBV27
CASSEWGSMNTGELFF,TGTGCCAGCAGTGAATGGGGGTCAATGAACACCGGGGAGCTGTTTTTT,.,.,TRBJ2-2,TRBV25-1
CASSQSRERGAGELFF,TGCGCCAGCAGCCAATCCCGGGAGCGTGGAGCCGGGGAGCTGTTTTTT,.,.,TRBJ2-2,TRBV4-1
CASSVGAQPQHF,TGTGCCAGCAGTGTAGGGGCCCAGCCCCAGCATTTT,.,.,TRBJ1-5,TRBV6-1
CASSSREGIYEQYF,TGTGCCAGCAGTTCCCGGGAGGGTATCTACGAGCAGTACTTC,.,TRBD2,TRBJ2-7,TRBV27
CAWSAIGTEAFF,TGTGCCTGGAGTGCCATCGGGACTGAAGCTTTCTTT,.,.,TRBJ1-1,TRBV30
CASSQGLAKNIQYF,TGTGCCAGCAGTCAGGGTTTAGCCAAAAACATTCAGTACTTC,.,.,TRBJ2-4,TRBV2
CASRLPGTGALTEAFF,TGTGCCAGCAGGTTACCCGGGACAGGGGCATTAACTGAAGCTTTCTTT,.,TRBD1,TRBJ1-1,TRBV7-2
CASSIIVASGEQYF,TGTGCCAGTAGTATAATTGTGGCCTCCGGGGAGCAGTACTTC,few,.,TRBJ2-7,TRBV19